Listed below are T cell receptor beta chains from one sample, sequenced in a study of blood T cell repertoires in COVID-19. Data came from immunoSEQ multiplex PCR; TCRdb stores just in-frame clones and leaves some out. The table includes 90,000 or so clones, around 88% detected once. The sequenced sample was peripheral blood. These receptors all come from a woman aged 60 to 75 with COVID-19, enrolled during active disease. The CDR3 runs from the conserved cysteine through the conserved F or W. A D gene is named only where the DNA matches it firmly. Clone size is stated in some rows and not others, as once, few, many or a class when expanded.

CASSKDREVYGYTF	TGTGCCAGCAGCAAGGACAGGGAGGTCTATGGCTACACCTTC	TRBV6-5	TRBD1	NA	TRBJ1-2
CASSFFRTSGGNTGELFF	TGCGCCAGCAGCTTTTTTAGGACTAGCGGGGGTAACACCGGGGAGCTGTTTTTT	TRBV5-1	TRBD2	NA	TRBJ2-2
CASSLAGFAGAKNIQYF	TGCGCCAGCAGCTTGGCCGGTTTCGCGGGAGCCAAAAACATTCAGTACTTC	TRBV5-1	NA	NA	TRBJ2-4
CAWRDAGPTSEAFF	TGTGCCTGGAGGGATGCCGGGCCCACTAGTGAAGCTTTCTTT	TRBV30	NA	few	TRBJ1-1
CASSPGGSYNEQFF	TGTGCCAGCAGCCCTGGGGGGTCATACAATGAGCAGTTCTTC	TRBV5-6	NA	NA	TRBJ2-1
CASSWGQKETQYF	TGTGCCAGCAGCTGGGGACAGAAAGAGACCCAGTACTTC	TRBV7-9	TRBD1	NA	TRBJ2-5
CASSPLAGGTTDTQYF	TGTGCCAGCAGCCCACTAGCGGGGGGGACCACAGATACGCAGTATTTT	TRBV7-2	TRBD2	NA	TRBJ2-3
CASSGQDTNTGELFF	TGTGCCAGCTCTGGCCAGGACACAAACACCGGGGAGCTGTTTTTT	TRBV18	NA	NA	TRBJ2-2
CASSQDWQGDEQYF	TGTGCCAGCAGCCAAGATTGGCAGGGCGACGAGCAGTACTTC	TRBV3-1/TRBV3-2	NA	NA	TRBJ2-7
CASSLDYGDNSPLHF	TGTGCCAGCAGCCTAGACTACGGGGATAATTCACCCCTCCACTTT	TRBV3-1/TRBV3-2	NA	NA	TRBJ1-6
CASSYSGRDGYTF	TGTGCCAGCAGCTATTCGGGGAGGGATGGCTACACCTTC	TRBV7-8	NA	once	TRBJ1-2
CASSPMGTGLTKLFF	TGTGCCAGCAGCCCGATGGGGACAGGGCTGACAAAACTGTTTTTT	TRBV7-9	TRBD1	NA	TRBJ1-4
CASSLILVGYEQYF	TGTGCCAGCAGCTTAATCTTGGTCGGCTACGAGCAGTACTTC	TRBV5-5	NA	NA	TRBJ2-7
CASRPTGTSMETQYF	TGTGCCAGTAGACCAACCGGGACTAGCATGGAGACCCAGTACTTC	TRBV19	TRBD2	NA	TRBJ2-5
CASSVGQGRHTIYF	TGTGCCAGCAGCGTGGGACAGGGGCGTCACACCATATATTTT	TRBV7-2	TRBD1	NA	TRBJ1-3
CASSQDLASGGARFF	TGTGCCAGCAGCCAAGATTTGGCTAGCGGGGGGGCGCGGTTCTTC	TRBV14	TRBD2	NA	TRBJ2-1
CASSTVIPLQGLSSYEQYF	TGTGCCAGTAGTACGGTCATCCCCCTACAGGGACTAAGCTCCTACGAGCAGTACTTC	TRBV19	NA	NA	TRBJ2-7
CASSFGPQTGEQYF	TGTGCCAGCAGCTTTGGTCCCCAAACGGGAGAGCAGTACTTC	TRBV11-2	NA	NA	TRBJ2-7
CASSWVGAPNTEAFF	TGTGCCAGCAGTTGGGTGGGGGCTCCGAACACTGAAGCTTTCTTT	TRBV27	NA	NA	TRBJ1-1
CASSFEGQFGNTIYF	TGTGCCAGCAGCTTCGAGGGACAGTTTGGAAACACCATATATTTT	TRBV7-9	TRBD1	NA	TRBJ1-3
CASSLGGTGMVGEQYF	TGTGCCAGCAGCTTGGGCGGGACAGGGATGGTCGGCGAGCAGTACTTC	TRBV7-2	TRBD1	NA	TRBJ2-7
CASKVSTGVNTIYF	TGCGCCAGCAAAGTCTCGACAGGGGTAAACACCATATATTTT	TRBV5-1	TRBD1	NA	TRBJ1-3
CATSDLTSGGETQYF	TGTGCCACCAGTGATTTGACTAGCGGGGGGGAGACCCAGTACTTC	TRBV24-1	TRBD2	NA	TRBJ2-5
CASSSKEAQYF	TGTGCCAGCAGCTCGAAGGAGGCGCAGTATTTT	TRBV3-1/TRBV3-2	NA	NA	TRBJ2-3
CATSDSRVETQYF	TGTGCCACCAGTGACTCCAGGGTGGAGACCCAGTACTTC	TRBV24-1	NA	NA	TRBJ2-5
CASSLFLGPEAFF	TGCGCCAGCAGCTTGTTCCTGGGCCCTGAAGCTTTCTTT	TRBV5-1	NA	once	TRBJ1-1
CASREGQGYYGYTF	TGTGCCAGCAGAGAGGGACAGGGGTACTATGGCTACACCTTC	TRBV11-2	TRBD1	once	TRBJ1-2
CASSQDRGTGRLQPQHF	TGCGCCAGCAGCCAAGATCGAGGGACAGGAAGGCTACAGCCCCAGCATTTT	TRBV4-1	TRBD1	NA	TRBJ1-5
CASSRPDRANTEAFF	TGTGCCAGTAGTAGGCCAGACAGGGCGAACACTGAAGCTTTCTTT	TRBV19	TRBD1	NA	TRBJ1-1
CASRSAGTGMAFF	TGTGCCAGCAGATCCGCCGGGACAGGTATGGCTTTCTTT	TRBV6-4	TRBD1	NA	TRBJ1-1
CASSEAGGDGPYEQYF	TGTGCCAGCAGTGAAGCGGGGGGGGACGGACCCTACGAGCAGTACTTC	TRBV6-1	TRBD2	NA	TRBJ2-7
CASSLGRVYSPLHF	TGTGCCAGCAGCTTAGGCAGGGTATACTCACCCCTCCACTTT	TRBV7-9	NA	NA	TRBJ1-6
CASRRRGGHEQYF	TGTGCCAGCAGGAGGAGAGGGGGCCACGAGCAGTACTTC	TRBV5-6	TRBD1	NA	TRBJ2-7
CASSQGQFYGYTF	TGTGCCAGCAGCCAAGGACAGTTCTATGGCTACACCTTC	TRBV3-1/TRBV3-2	NA	NA	TRBJ1-2
CASSESRGYGYTF	TGTGCCAGCAGCGAATCCCGGGGATATGGCTACACCTTC	TRBV7-9	NA	once	TRBJ1-2
CASSIRAGGADTQYF	TGTGCCAGCAGTATCAGGGCAGGGGGCGCAGATACGCAGTATTTT	TRBV6-6	TRBD1	NA	TRBJ2-3
CASGPSSGANVLTF	TGTGCCAGCGGCCCCAGCTCTGGGGCCAACGTCCTGACTTTC	TRBV27	NA	few	TRBJ2-6
CAWSWGGGAGSTDTQYF	TGTGCCTGGAGTTGGGGCGGGGGGGCTGGTAGCACAGATACGCAGTATTTT	TRBV30	TRBD2	NA	TRBJ2-3
CASSPGQVGGPQHF	TGTGCCAGCAGCCCGGGACAGGTTGGGGGGCCCCAGCATTTT	TRBV7-8	TRBD1	NA	TRBJ1-5
CASTRDYSDTQYF	TGTGCCAGCACCCGGGACTACTCAGATACGCAGTATTTT	TRBV6-5	TRBD2	NA	TRBJ2-3
CASTGTRNTGELFF	TGTGCCAGCACCGGGACAAGGAACACCGGGGAGCTGTTTTTT	TRBV2	NA	NA	TRBJ2-2
CASSQARGTDAFF	TGTGCCAGCAGCCAAGCAAGGGGAACAGATGCTTTCTTT	TRBV3-1/TRBV3-2	NA	NA	TRBJ1-1
CASSQISVNSPLHF	TGTGCCAGTAGTCAAATCAGTGTAAATTCACCCCTCCACTTT	TRBV19	NA	NA	TRBJ1-6
CASSHDRVSADTQYF	TGCGCCAGCAGCCACGACAGGGTTAGCGCAGATACGCAGTATTTT	TRBV4-3	TRBD1	NA	TRBJ2-3
CASSLSAGRGNTIYF	TGTGCCAGCAGTTTGAGCGCAGGGAGGGGAAACACCATATATTTT	TRBV28	NA	NA	TRBJ1-3
CASQRLGRASTDTQYF	TGTGCCAGCCAACGTCTTGGGAGAGCTAGCACAGATACGCAGTATTTT	TRBV4-2	NA	NA	TRBJ2-3
CASSEQGQGADTQYF	TGTGCCAGCAGTGAACAGGGACAGGGGGCAGATACGCAGTATTTT	TRBV2	TRBD1	NA	TRBJ2-3
CASGQMNTEAFF	TGTGCCAGTGGACAGATGAACACTGAAGCTTTCTTT	TRBV18	NA	NA	TRBJ1-1
CASSLLAGTGSSPLHF	TGTGCCAGCAGTTTACTCGCCGGGACAGGGAGTTCACCCCTCCACTTT	TRBV27	TRBD1	once	TRBJ1-6
CAISAQGVGAFF	TGTGCCATCAGTGCACAGGGTGTTGGGGCTTTCTTT	TRBV10-3	NA	once	TRBJ1-1
CASSHQPSGGETQYF	TGTGCCAGCAGCCACCAACCTAGCGGGGGTGAGACCCAGTACTTC	TRBV3-1/TRBV3-2	TRBD2	NA	TRBJ2-5